A single sample gave rise to the 29 T cell receptor beta chains below, sequenced in a study of early T cells in non-severe SARS-CoV-2 infection. TCRdb re-called the 5' RACE reads with MiXCR, one entry per CDR3 protein. Of about 85,000 distinct CDR3 sequences in the sample, about an eighth were seen once. The sample consisted of whole blood. The receptor source for this set is an adult who was a healthcare worker with PCR-confirmed SARS-CoV-2 infection or an uninfected control (not recorded which).

This clonotype was detected only a few times. V usage is TRBV23-1 and J usage is TRBJ1-1, with D perhaps TRBD1 (6 bases). TRBV23-1 is marked as an open reading frame, function uncertain. The germline V and J ends were trimmed by 10 bases and 3 bases, with 12 bases remaining between them. The CDR3 extends over 12 amino acids. The DNA of the CDR3 is TGCGCCATCCCGAGGGGGGACACTGAAGCTTTCTTT. It yields the protein CAIPRGDTEAFF.

The chain uses TRBV9 and TRBJ2-7; 7 nucleotides align to TRBD1. This CDR3 is built from 14 residues. CDR1 and CDR2 from the germline V gene are SGDLS and YYNGEE. Trimming cost V 0 bases and J 2 bases; bases outside gene matches: 2. The CDR3 protein is CASSVDQGAYEQYF. The CDR3, as DNA: TGTGCCAGCAGCGTAGACCAGGGGGCCTACGAGCAGTACTTC.

This chain uses TRBV12-3 or TRBV12-4 with TRBJ2-7; 10 nucleotides line up with TRBD1. V was clipped by 4 bases and J by 3 bases; unmatched bases: 6. The CDR3 sequence is 15 residues long. The CDR3 region is CASSSPGQGYYEQYF. The CDR3 nucleotides are TGTGCCAGCAGTTCGCCGGGACAGGGGTACTACGAGCAGTACTTC.

This sequence joins TRBV30 and TRBJ1-5; D unresolved. Per germline, CDR1 GTSNPN and CDR2 SVGIG (reference sequence). V lost 2 bases and J lost 9, with 8 bases in between. The CDR3 has 11 residues. CDR3 bases: TGTGCCTGGAGTACCAAGGGGCCCCAGCATTTT. The encoded protein is CAWSTKGPQHF.

This clonotype has only a few counts. V is TRBV27 and J is TRBJ2-5; D may correspond to TRBD1 or TRBD2 (6 bases each). This CDR3 is built from 14 residues. Germline V gene sequence: CDR1 MNHEY, CDR2 SMNVEV (reference sequence). V was pared by 3 bases and J by 2 bases, with 10 bases between. The CDR3 DNA reads as TGTGCCAGCAGTTTGGGGGGCGCACAAGAGACCCAGTACTTC. Translated: CASSLGGAQETQYF.

The CDR3, as DNA: TGTGCCAGCAGCCCGCAGGCGGCGGGAGTGTCTGGGGGGCAGTTCTTC. Its translation is CASSPQAAGVSGGQFF. The chain is built from TRBV7-9 and TRBJ2-1, with 7 positions matching TRBD2. CDR3 length equals 16 residues. Germline values: CDR1 SEHNR, CDR2 FQNEAQ (reference sequence). V dropped 5 bases and J dropped 12; count of bases not matched to a gene: 19.

The J gene is TRBJ2-1, the V gene TRBV13; the D is unclear. The CDR3 contains 14 residues. V was cut by 4 bases and J by 10 bases, with 17 bases left in between. Per germline, CDR1 PRHDT and CDR2 FYEKMQ (reference sequence). The DNA for the CDR3 is TGTGCCAGCAGCTCCCTCATTCTCGGATGGGAGCAGTTCTTC. It specifies CASSSLILGWEQFF.

The V and J genes are TRBV12-5 and TRBJ2-2; 10 bases map to TRBD2. Germline trimming cut 6 bases from V and 5 bases from J; bases unmatched to any gene: 9. CDR1 and CDR2 from the germline V gene are LGHNT and FRNRAP. CDR3 length: 16 residues. The CDR3 is CASGPPLAGVTGELFF. CDR3 in DNA: TGTGCTAGTGGCCCCCCCCTAGCGGGAGTTACCGGGGAGCTGTTTTTT.

The chain is built from TRBV29-1 and TRBJ1-1; a possible D gene is TRBD1 (5 bases). In germline, CDR1 is SQVTM, CDR2 ANQGSEA. This CDR3 is 12 amino acids long. V dropped 1 base and J dropped 6 bases, with 9 bases sitting between them. In DNA form, the CDR3 reads TGCAGCGTTGAAGCAGGGAATGCTGAAGCTTTCTTT. This codes for CSVEAGNAEAFF.

This clonotype has a count of ten or more. The gene calls are TRBV7-9 and TRBJ2-1; 8 bases map to TRBD1. This CDR3 contains 12 residues. Trimming at V came to 4 bases and at J to 8 bases, leaving 1 base not matched to a gene. From germline, CDR1 is SEHNR and CDR2 FQNEAQ (reference sequence). The CDR3 DNA reads TGTGCCAGCAGCTCACAGGGGGATGAGCAGTTCTTC. Translated: CASSSQGDEQFF.

This clonotype was observed a single time. This chain links TRBV29-1 with TRBJ2-1; D gene ambiguous. Germline V gives CDR1 SQVTM, CDR2 ANQGSEA. This CDR3 spans 10 amino acids. The chain's CDR3 is CANGDSEQFF. The CDR3 nucleotides read TGCGCGAACGGAGATAGTGAGCAGTTCTTC.

This clonotype showed up just a few times. The V and J genes are TRBV14 and TRBJ2-3; D is undetermined. The ends were cut back, 1 base at V and 6 bases at J, with 14 bases in the middle. Germline V gene lookup returns CDR1 SGHDN and CDR2 FVKESK. This CDR3 region has 15 residues. Written as DNA, the CDR3 is TGTGCCAGCAGCCAAGCGCGGACCCTTGCGGATACGCAGTATTTT. This codes for CASSQARTLADTQYF.

In this sample, this clonotype turned up a few times. The chain recombines TRBV7-6 with TRBJ2-4; possibly TRBD1 or TRBD2 for D (5 bases each). The ends were cut back, 1 base at V and 5 bases at J, with 9 bases in the middle. The CDR3 spans 14 residues. Looked up from germline, CDR1 is SGHVS and CDR2 is FNYEAQ. The CDR3 coding sequence is TGTGCCAGCAGCTTAGGACTGGGGGAAAACATTCAGTACTTC. Translated: CASSLGLGENIQYF.

This clonotype was seen a handful of times. J is TRBJ2-7 and V is TRBV29-1, with D unclear. Trimming stripped 2 bases from V and 0 bases from J, with 8 bases between. This CDR3 is 13 amino acids long. Looked up from germline, CDR1 is SQVTM and CDR2 is ANQGSEA. CDR3 region: CSVETTSSYEQYF. In DNA, the CDR3 is TGCAGCGTTGAAACAACGAGCTCCTACGAGCAGTACTTC.

This clonotype was seen ten or more times. The chain recombines TRBV5-1 with TRBJ1-1; 9 bases are shared with TRBD1. With V trimmed by 3 bases and J by 5 bases, 8 bases remained unmatched. Germline values: CDR1 SGHRS, CDR2 YFSETQ. The CDR3 consists of 15 residues. CDR3 nucleotides: TGCGCCAGCAGCTCCGCACAGGGGGCGCTGACTGAAGCTTTCTTT. Its translation: CASSSAQGALTEAFF.

This clonotype has only a few counts. The genes are TRBV7-3 and TRBJ2-1; D is possibly TRBD2 (7 bases). The germline V gene encodes CDR1 SGHTA and CDR2 FQGTGA. The V end was cut by 2 bases, the J end by 8 bases, with 13 bases between. The CDR3 has 14 amino acids. CDR3 region: CASSLGGGSYEQFF. CDR3 DNA sequence: TGTGCCAGCAGCTTAGGGGGCGGGAGCTATGAGCAGTTCTTC.

This clonotype was seen a handful of times. The rearrangement links TRBV29-1 to TRBJ2-1; 8 bases match TRBD2. The V gene's germline CDR1 is SQVTM and CDR2 ANQGSEA. Germline trimming cut 3 bases from V and 9 bases from J; bases unmatched to any gene: 13. The CDR3 loop spans 15 amino acids. CDR3 loop: CSVDSTGGPWGEQFF. The CDR3 region has the DNA TGCAGCGTTGATAGTACGGGAGGGCCTTGGGGTGAGCAGTTCTTC.

The chain carries TRBV9 and TRBJ1-1; D possibly corresponds to TRBD1 (6 bases). This CDR3 is 13 amino acids long. V dropped 5 bases and J dropped 3 bases, with 11 bases sitting between them. CDR1 is SGDLS, CDR2 YYNGEE, per germline. The CDR3 bases are TGTGCCAGCAGTTCCAACAGGGACACTGAAGCTTTCTTT. This encodes CASSSNRDTEAFF.

This clonotype was counted a few times. The rearrangement links TRBV11-3 to TRBJ2-3, with 14 bases matching TRBD2. The CDR3 runs to 16 residues. V was pared by 5 bases and J by 5 bases, with 6 bases of the junction left unmatched. The germline gives CDR1 SGHNT, CDR2 YENEEA. CDR3 DNA sequence: TGTGCCAGCAGCCCAGGGACTAGCGGGAGCCAAGATACGCAGTATTTT. It is translated as CASSPGTSGSQDTQYF.

The chain is built from TRBV29-1 and TRBJ2-1; D gene ambiguous. CDR1 SQVTM and CDR2 ANQGSEA come from the germline V gene. The CDR3 is 11 residues long. Trimming shortened V by 4 bases and J by 7 bases, and 8 bases separated the two germline ends. This chain's CDR3 is CSVGLENEQFF. CDR3 in DNA: TGCAGCGTTGGGCTGGAGAATGAGCAGTTCTTC.

This clonotype was seen more than once but under ten times. CDR3 bases: TGTGCCAGCAGTGGGACTAGCGGGGTTAACACCGGGGAGCTGTTTTTT. It translates to CASSGTSGVNTGELFF. The chain links TRBV12-3 or TRBV12-4 to TRBJ2-2, with 13 bases fitting TRBD2. This CDR3 contains 16 residues. Germline trimming cut 5 bases from V and 2 bases from J; bases unmatched to any gene: 2.

This clonotype was counted a few times. The chain has TRBV20-1 and TRBJ1-6; D is unclear. The V gene lost 0 bases and the J gene lost 8 bases, with 14 bases spanning the gap. The CDR3 has 15 amino acids. The V gene's germline CDR1 is DFQATT and CDR2 SNEGSKA (reference sequence). DNA for the CDR3: TGCAGTGCTAGAGATGTTAGGAGTGCTGATTCACCCCTCCACTTT. It yields the protein CSARDVRSADSPLHF.

This clonotype has at least ten counts. The rearrangement uses TRBV18 and TRBJ1-5; D not resolved. V lost 6 bases to trimming and J lost 4 bases, with 7 bases between them. Germline V lookup: CDR1 KGHSH, CDR2 LQKENI. The CDR3 consists of 12 residues. The chain's CDR3 is CASSPPNQPQHF. The CDR3 DNA follows: TGTGCCAGCTCCCCCCCGAATCAGCCCCAGCATTTT.

This clonotype was seen many times. V usage is TRBV2 and J usage is TRBJ1-6; 7 bases align to TRBD1. Germline V gene lookup returns CDR1 SNHLY and CDR2 FYNNEI. This CDR3 has 15 residues. Trimming cost V 5 bases and J 7 bases; bases outside gene matches: 8. The CDR3 is CASSPGQVLNSPLHF. The CDR3 coding sequence is TGTGCCAGCAGTCCAGGACAGGTCTTGAATTCACCCCTCCACTTT. Variable domain in full (rest from reference TRBV2 and TRBJ1-6): EPEVTQTPSHQVTQMGQEVILRCVPISNHLYFYWYRQILGQKVEFLVSFYNNEISEKSEIFDDQFSVERPDGSNFTLKIRSTKLEDSAMYFCASSPGQVLNSPLHFGNGTRLTVT.

This sequence joins TRBV30 and TRBJ2-7; 8 bases match TRBD2. Losses at the gene ends were 0 bases for V and 5 bases for J; bases not matched to a gene: 9. From germline, CDR1 is GTSNPN and CDR2 SVGIG (reference sequence). This CDR3 spans 15 amino acids. This CDR3 reads CAWSVLGGAGDEQYF. CDR3 coding DNA: TGTGCCTGGAGTGTACTCGGGGGAGCGGGGGACGAGCAGTACTTC.

The chain links TRBV28 to TRBJ2-7; TRBD2 aligns across 7 bases. The CDR3 length is 16 residues. Germline loops: CDR1 MDHEN, CDR2 SYDVKM. V lost 5 bases and J lost 6; bases outside the gene matches: 16. This CDR3 reads CASSLVTTGRRSEQYF. CDR3 bases: TGTGCCAGCAGTCTCGTTACGACCGGGAGGAGGAGCGAGCAGTACTTC.

The chain couples TRBV30 to TRBJ1-4, with D uncertain. Trimming cost V 2 bases and J 8 bases, with 9 bases left between them. The germline gives CDR1 GTSNPN, CDR2 SVGIG (reference sequence). This CDR3 is built from 12 residues. The CDR3 here is CAWSLKGEKLFF. CDR3 in DNA: TGTGCCTGGAGTCTAAAAGGGGAAAAACTGTTTTTT.

This clonotype was counted a few times. The CDR3, as DNA: TGCAGTGCTAACCCCAGGGGAGTCGAGCAGTTCTTC. It codes for CSANPRGVEQFF. The chain has TRBV20-1 and TRBJ2-1; tentatively, D is TRBD1 (6 bases). V lost 4 bases, J lost 10 bases, and 14 bases lay in between. The germline V gene has CDR1 DFQATT and CDR2 SNEGSKA (reference sequence). This CDR3 is built from 12 residues.

The table lists this clonotype with a few counts. CDR3 in amino acids: CAWSPRQGVTEAFF. CDR3 sequence (DNA): TGTGCCTGGAGTCCTCGACAGGGTGTGACTGAAGCTTTCTTT. The rearrangement uses TRBV30 and TRBJ1-1, with 7 positions matching TRBD1. Germline lookup yields CDR1 GTSNPN and CDR2 SVGIG (reference sequence). This CDR3 comprises 14 residues. V was pared by 2 bases and J by 5 bases, with 8 bases of the junction left unmatched.